This TCR beta chain was captured by sequencing in a study of CD8 T cells in ankylosing spondylitis. Points from the study as a whole: Characteristic, it appeared, of ankylosing spondylitis blood was a TCR beta motif of eight highly homologous variants.

Molecular-barcoded quantitative 5'-RACE produced these TCR beta libraries. TCRdb redid the calling of the 5' RACE reads with MiXCR, one entry per CDR3 protein. The sample holds around 480,000 distinct CDR3 sequences, approximately 17% seen once. The CDR3 totals 15 residues. The V gene lost 7 bases and the J gene lost 2 bases, with 18 bases spanning the gap. The V gene's germline CDR1 is MDHEN and CDR2 SYDVKM. In the case of this clonotype: Its antigen is still unknown.

This chain connects TRBV28 to TRBJ2-7; TRBD1 is a possible D gene (8 bases). The sample consisted of blood, either unsorted or a sorted T cell fraction (not recorded which). The origin of this receptor is a male donor with ankylosing spondylitis. The CDR3 DNA sequence: TGTGCCAGCACTCCCCAGGGGGCGGGGGCCTACGAGCAGTACTTC. Encoded protein: CASTPQGAGAYEQYF.